These T cell receptor beta chains were read from a single sample in a study of OX40 agonist ivuxolimab in advanced cancers. Produced via immunoSEQ multiplex PCR; TCRdb's table is partial and in-frame only. The data show about 6,500 clones, with roughly 77% seen just once and 28% held by the top ten. The sequencing here drew on CD4+ or CD8+ T cells sorted from blood, taken in a trial of the OX40 agonist ivuxolimab. Receptors were obtained from an adult with an advanced solid tumor such as melanoma, head and neck, liver or kidney cancer. CDR3s leave out the opening cysteine and the closing phenylalanine or tryptophan.

CDR3aa	v_gene	j_gene
ASSQGTSDYNEQF	TRBV4-3	TRBJ2-1
ASSWRVRSPLH	TRBV19	TRBJ1-6
ASSLTQGQPQH	TRBV27	TRBJ1-5
AWYPGDNYGYT	TRBV30	TRBJ1-2
ASSRTGTGGSYNSPLH	TRBV4-3	TRBJ1-6
ASSVEAGGSYEQY	TRBV9	TRBJ2-7
ASSSTLETQY	TRBV7-2	TRBJ2-5
ASTSGTGDNGYT	TRBV27	TRBJ1-2
ASSLAGERYEQY	TRBV11-2	TRBJ2-7
ASSLRVAADTQY	TRBV28	TRBJ2-3
ASSPGQGGADTQY	TRBV4-1	TRBJ2-3
ASSPDPGPGGETQY	TRBV28	TRBJ2-5
ASSRGSGTDTQY	TRBV11-3	TRBJ2-3
ASRTWGEPQTIYEQY	TRBV28	TRBJ2-7
ASSAPGQGSYEQY	TRBV5-4	TRBJ2-7
ASRQTGDGYT	TRBV2	TRBJ1-2
AILRGTDNEQF	TRBV10-3	TRBJ2-1
ASKGDGPSGNTIY	TRBV28	TRBJ1-3
ASSQVYGRGGELF	TRBV14	TRBJ2-2
ASSYSQGMNTEAF	TRBV6-5	TRBJ1-1
ASSWINQPQH	TRBV28	TRBJ1-5